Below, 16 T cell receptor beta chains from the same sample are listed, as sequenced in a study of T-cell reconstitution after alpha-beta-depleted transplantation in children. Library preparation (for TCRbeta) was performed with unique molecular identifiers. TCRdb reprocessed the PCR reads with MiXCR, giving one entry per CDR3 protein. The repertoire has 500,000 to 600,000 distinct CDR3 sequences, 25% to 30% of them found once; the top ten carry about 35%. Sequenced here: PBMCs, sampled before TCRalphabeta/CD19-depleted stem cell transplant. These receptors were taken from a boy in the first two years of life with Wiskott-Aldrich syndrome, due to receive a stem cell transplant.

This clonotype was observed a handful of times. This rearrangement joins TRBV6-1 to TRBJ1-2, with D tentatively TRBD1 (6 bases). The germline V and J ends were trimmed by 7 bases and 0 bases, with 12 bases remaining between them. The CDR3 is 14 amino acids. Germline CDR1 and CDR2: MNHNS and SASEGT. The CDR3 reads CASTRGGTNYGYTF. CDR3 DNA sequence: TGTGCCAGCACGCGGGGGGGCACTAACTATGGCTACACCTTC.

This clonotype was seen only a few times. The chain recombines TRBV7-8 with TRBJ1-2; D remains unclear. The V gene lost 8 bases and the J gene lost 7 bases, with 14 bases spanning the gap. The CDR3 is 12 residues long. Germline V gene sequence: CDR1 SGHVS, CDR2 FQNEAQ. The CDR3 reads CASGLTLTGYTF. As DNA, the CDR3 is TGTGCCAGCGGATTAACGTTGACTGGCTACACCTTC.

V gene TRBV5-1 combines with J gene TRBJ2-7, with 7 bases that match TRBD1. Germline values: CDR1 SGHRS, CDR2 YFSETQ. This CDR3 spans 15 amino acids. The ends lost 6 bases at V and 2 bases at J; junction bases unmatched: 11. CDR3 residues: CASIREGARAYEQYF. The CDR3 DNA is TGCGCCAGCATCCGAGAGGGGGCCCGAGCCTACGAGCAGTACTTC. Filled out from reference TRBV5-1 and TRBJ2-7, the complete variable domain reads KAGVTQTPRYLIKTRGQQVTLSCSPISGHRSVSWYQQTPGQGLQFLFEYFSETQRNKGNFPGRFSGRQFSNSRSEMNVSTLELGDSALYLCASIREGARAYEQYFGPGTRLTVT.

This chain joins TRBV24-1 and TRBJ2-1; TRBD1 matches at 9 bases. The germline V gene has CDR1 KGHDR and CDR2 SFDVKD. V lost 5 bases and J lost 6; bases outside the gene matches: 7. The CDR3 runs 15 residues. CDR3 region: CATSARDRASNEQFF. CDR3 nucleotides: TGTGCCACCAGTGCCCGGGACAGGGCCTCCAATGAGCAGTTCTTC.

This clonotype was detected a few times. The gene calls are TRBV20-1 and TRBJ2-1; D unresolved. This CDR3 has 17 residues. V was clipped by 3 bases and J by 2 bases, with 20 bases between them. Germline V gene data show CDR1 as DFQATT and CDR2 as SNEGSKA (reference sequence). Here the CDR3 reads CSARDIAFGLAYNEQFF. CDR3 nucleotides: TGCAGTGCTAGGGATATAGCCTTCGGGCTAGCCTACAATGAGCAGTTCTTC.

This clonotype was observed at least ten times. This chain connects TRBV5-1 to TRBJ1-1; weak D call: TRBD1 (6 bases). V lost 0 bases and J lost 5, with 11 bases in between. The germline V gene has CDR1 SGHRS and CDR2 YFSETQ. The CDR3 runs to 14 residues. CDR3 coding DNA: TGCGCCAGCAGCTTGGCACGGGGGCGGACTGAAGCTTTCTTT. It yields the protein CASSLARGRTEAFF.

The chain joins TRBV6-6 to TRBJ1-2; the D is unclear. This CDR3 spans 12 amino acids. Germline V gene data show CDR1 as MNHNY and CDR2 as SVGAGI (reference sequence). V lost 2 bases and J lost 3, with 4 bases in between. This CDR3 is CASSYKDYGYTF. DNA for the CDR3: TGTGCCAGCAGTTACAAGGACTATGGCTACACCTTC.

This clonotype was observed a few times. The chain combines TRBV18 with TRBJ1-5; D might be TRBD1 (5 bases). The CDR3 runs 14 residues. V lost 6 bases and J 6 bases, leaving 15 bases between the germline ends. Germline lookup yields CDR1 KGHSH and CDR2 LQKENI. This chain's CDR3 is CASSPRVGTQPQHF. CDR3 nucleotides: TGTGCCAGCTCGCCCCGGGTGGGGACTCAGCCCCAGCATTTT.

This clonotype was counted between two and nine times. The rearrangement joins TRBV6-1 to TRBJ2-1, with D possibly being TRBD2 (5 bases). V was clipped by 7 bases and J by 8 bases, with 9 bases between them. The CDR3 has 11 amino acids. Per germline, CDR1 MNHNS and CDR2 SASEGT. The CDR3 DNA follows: TGTGCCAGCACTCGGGATCATGAGCAGTTCTTC. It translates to CASTRDHEQFF.

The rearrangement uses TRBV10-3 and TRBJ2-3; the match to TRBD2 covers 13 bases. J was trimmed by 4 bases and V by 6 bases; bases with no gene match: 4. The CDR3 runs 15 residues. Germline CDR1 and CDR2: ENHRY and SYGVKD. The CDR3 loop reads CAIRLAGGDPDTQYF. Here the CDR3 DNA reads TGTGCCATCAGACTAGCGGGAGGGGACCCAGATACGCAGTATTTT.

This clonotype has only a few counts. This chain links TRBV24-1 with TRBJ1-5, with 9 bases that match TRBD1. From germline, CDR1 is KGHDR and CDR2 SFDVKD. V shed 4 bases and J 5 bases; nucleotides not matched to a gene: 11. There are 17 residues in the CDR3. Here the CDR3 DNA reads TGTGCCACCAGTGACGGCGGCCGAACAGGGGGCGATCAGCCCCAGCATTTT. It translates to CATSDGGRTGGDQPQHF.

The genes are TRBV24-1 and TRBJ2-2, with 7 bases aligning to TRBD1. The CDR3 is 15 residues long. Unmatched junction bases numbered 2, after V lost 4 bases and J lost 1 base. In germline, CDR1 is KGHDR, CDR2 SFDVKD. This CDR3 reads CATSDGTENTGELFF. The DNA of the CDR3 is TGTGCCACCAGTGACGGGACAGAGAACACCGGGGAGCTGTTTTTT.

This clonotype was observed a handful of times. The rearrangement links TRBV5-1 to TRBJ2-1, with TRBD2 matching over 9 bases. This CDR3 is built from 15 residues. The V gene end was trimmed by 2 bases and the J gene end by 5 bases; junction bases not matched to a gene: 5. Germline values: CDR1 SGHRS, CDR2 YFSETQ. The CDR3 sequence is CASSFSGSGNNEQFF. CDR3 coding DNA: TGCGCCAGCAGCTTTAGCGGGAGTGGGAACAATGAGCAGTTCTTC.

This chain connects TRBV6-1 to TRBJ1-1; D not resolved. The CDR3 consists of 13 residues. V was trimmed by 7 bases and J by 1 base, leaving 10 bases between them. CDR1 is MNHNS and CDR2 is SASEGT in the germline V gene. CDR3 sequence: CASNKGRNTEAFF. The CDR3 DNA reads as TGTGCCAGCAATAAAGGAAGGAACACTGAAGCTTTCTTT.

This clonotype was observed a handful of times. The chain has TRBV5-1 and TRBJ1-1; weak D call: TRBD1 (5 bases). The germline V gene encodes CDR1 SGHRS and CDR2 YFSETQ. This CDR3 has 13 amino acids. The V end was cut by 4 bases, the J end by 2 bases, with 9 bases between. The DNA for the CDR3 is TGCGCCAGCAGCGTCCGGGACAACACTGAAGCTTTCTTT. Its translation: CASSVRDNTEAFF.

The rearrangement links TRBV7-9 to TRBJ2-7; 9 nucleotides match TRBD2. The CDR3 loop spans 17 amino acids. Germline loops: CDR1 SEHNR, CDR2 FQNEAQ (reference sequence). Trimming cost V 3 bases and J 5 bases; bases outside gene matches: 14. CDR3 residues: CASSFVLAGSDSHEQYF. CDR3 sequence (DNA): TGTGCCAGCAGCTTTGTCCTAGCGGGAAGTGATAGCCACGAGCAGTACTTC.